The entry below describes one T cell receptor (beta chain). This sample was included in a study of blood T cell repertoires in COVID-19. This CDR3 has 13 amino acids. Per germline, CDR1 SQVTM and CDR2 ANQGSEA. Trimming cost V 4 bases and J 5 bases, with 15 bases left between them. Assay used: immunoSEQ multiplex PCR; TCRdb lists only in-frame clones, some missing. Among roughly 29,000 clones, 84% were seen once, and the ten largest hold approximately 10%. The chain uses TRBV29-1 and TRBJ2-7; a possible D gene is TRBD1 (6 bases). The sequence was collected from a man aged 80 or over with active COVID-19. The sample was peripheral blood. CDR3 loop: CSVGGGLADEQYF. The CDR3, as DNA: TGCAGCGTTGGTGGGGGCCTGGCCGACGAGCAGTACTTC.